Described below is a single T cell receptor beta chain sequence and its context. The sample belongs to a study of technical replicates of blood from several donors. This CDR3 comprises 10 residues. V gave up 7 bases and J gave up 5 bases, with 4 bases separating them. Germline V gene lookup returns CDR1 MDHEN and CDR2 SYDVKM. Clones were sequenced by immunoSEQ multiplex PCR, and TCRdb holds only the in-frame ones, with some missing. The sample has approximately 75,000 clones, approximately 94% seen once; the top ten hold 0.36%. This TCR derives from a human donor in good health. The genes are TRBV28 and TRBJ2-3; D gene ambiguous. The sequencing input was T cells isolated from PBMCs. DNA of the CDR3: TGTGCCAGCAAGAGAGATACGCAGTATTTT. Translated: CASKRDTQYF. Full variable domain (rest looked up from reference TRBV28 and TRBJ2-3): DVKVTQSSRYLVKRTGEKVFLECVQDMDHENMFWYRQDPGLGLRLIYFSYDVKMKEKGDIPEGYSVSREKKERFSLILESASTNQTSMYLCASKRDTQYFGPGTRLTVL.